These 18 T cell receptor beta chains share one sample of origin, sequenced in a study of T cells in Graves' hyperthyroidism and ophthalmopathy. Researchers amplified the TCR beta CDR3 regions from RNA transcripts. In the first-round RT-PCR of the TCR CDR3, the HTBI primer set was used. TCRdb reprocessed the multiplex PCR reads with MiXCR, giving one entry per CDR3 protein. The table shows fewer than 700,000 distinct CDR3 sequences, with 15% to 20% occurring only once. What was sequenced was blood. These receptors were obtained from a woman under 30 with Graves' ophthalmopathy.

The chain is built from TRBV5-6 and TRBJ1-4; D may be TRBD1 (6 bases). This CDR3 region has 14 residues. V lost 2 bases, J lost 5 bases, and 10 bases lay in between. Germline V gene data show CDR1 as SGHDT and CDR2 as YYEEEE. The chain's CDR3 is CASSFRRGNEKLFF. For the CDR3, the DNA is TGTGCCAGCAGCTTCAGGAGGGGGAATGAAAAACTGTTTTTT.

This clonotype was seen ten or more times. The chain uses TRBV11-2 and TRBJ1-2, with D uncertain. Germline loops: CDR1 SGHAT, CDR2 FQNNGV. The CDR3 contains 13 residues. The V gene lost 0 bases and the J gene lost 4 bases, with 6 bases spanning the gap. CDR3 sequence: CASSLEGFYGYTF. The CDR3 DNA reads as TGTGCCAGCAGCTTAGAGGGATTCTATGGCTACACCTTC.

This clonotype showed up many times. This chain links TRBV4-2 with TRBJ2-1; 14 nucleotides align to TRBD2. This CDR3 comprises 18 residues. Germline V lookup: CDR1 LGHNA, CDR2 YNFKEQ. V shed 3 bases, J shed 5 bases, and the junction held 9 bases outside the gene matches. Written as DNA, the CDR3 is TGTGCCAGCAGCCACCTCCTGCCGGGACTAGCGGGAGACAATGAGCAGTTCTTC. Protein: CASSHLLPGLAGDNEQFF.

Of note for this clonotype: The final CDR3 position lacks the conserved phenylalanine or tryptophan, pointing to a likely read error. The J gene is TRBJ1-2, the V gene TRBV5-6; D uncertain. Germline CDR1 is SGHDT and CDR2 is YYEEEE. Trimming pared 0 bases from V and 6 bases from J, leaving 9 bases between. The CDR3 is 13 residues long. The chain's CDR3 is CASSLVSANGYTL. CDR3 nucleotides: TGTGCCAGCAGCTTGGTTTCGGCCAATGGCTACACCCTC.

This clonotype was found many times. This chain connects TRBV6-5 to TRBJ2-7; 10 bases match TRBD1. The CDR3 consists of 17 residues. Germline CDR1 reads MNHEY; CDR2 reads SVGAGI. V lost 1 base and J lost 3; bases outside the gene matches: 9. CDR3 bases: TGTGCCAGCAGTTACTTGACAGGGGGCACAAATGTCTACGAGCAGTACTTC. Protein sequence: CASSYLTGGTNVYEQYF.

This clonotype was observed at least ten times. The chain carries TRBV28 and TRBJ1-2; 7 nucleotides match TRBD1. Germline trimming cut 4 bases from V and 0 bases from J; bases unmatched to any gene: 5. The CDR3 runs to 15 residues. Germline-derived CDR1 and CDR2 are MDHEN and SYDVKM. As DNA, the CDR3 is TGTGCCAGCAGTTACCGGGACAGACCTAACTATGGCTACACCTTC. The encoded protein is CASSYRDRPNYGYTF.

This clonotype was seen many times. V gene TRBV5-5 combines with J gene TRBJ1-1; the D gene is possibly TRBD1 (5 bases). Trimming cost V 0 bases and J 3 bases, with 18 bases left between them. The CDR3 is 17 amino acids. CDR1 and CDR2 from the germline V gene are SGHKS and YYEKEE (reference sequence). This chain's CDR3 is CASSLELRRPGDTEAFF. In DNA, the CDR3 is TGTGCCAGCAGCTTGGAATTAAGGCGACCGGGGGACACTGAAGCTTTCTTT.

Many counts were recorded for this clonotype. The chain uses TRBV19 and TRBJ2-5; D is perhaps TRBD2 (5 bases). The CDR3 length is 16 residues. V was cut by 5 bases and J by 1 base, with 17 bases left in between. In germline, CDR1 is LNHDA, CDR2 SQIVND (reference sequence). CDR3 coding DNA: TGTGCCAGTAGTCCAAGCGGCTTCGGGGTCCAAGAGACCCAGTACTTC. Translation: CASSPSGFGVQETQYF.

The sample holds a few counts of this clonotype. The CDR3 sequence: CASSQDFRGLAGVQETQYF. CDR3 bases: TGTGCCAGCAGCCAAGATTTCAGGGGGCTAGCGGGAGTCCAAGAGACCCAGTACTTC. The rearrangement links TRBV14 to TRBJ2-5; 10 positions match TRBD2. V shed 0 bases and J 1 base; nucleotides not matched to a gene: 11. The CDR3 totals 19 residues. The V gene's germline CDR1 is SGHDN and CDR2 FVKESK.

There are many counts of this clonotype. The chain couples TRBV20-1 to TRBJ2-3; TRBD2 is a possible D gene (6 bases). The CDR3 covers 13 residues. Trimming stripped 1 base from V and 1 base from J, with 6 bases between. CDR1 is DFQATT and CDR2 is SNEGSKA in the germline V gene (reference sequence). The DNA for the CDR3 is TGCAGTGCTAGAGGGGAGGGCACAGATACGCAGTATTTT. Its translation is CSARGEGTDTQYF.

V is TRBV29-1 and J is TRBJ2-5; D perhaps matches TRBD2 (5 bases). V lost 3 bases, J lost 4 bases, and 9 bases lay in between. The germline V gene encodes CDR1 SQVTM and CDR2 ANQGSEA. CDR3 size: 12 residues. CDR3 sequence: CSVEVRGETQYF. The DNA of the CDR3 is TGCAGCGTTGAGGTCCGGGGAGAGACCCAGTACTTC.

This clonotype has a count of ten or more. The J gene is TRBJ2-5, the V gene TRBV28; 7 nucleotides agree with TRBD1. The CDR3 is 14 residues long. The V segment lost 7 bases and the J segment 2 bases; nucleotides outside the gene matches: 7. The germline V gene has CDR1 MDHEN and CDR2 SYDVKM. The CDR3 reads CASTWDSQQETQYF. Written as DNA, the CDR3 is TGTGCCAGCACCTGGGACAGCCAACAAGAGACCCAGTACTTC.

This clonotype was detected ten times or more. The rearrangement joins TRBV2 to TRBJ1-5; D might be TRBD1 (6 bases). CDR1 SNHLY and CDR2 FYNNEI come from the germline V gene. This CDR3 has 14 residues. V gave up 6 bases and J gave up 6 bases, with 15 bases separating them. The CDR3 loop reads CASRRTGSLQPQHF. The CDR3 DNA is TGTGCCAGCAGGAGAACAGGGTCTCTTCAGCCCCAGCATTTT.

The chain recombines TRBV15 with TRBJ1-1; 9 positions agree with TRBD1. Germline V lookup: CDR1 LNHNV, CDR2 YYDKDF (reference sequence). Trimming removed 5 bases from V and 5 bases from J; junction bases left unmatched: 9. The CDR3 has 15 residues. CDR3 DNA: TGTGCCACCAGCGGAAGGACAGGGGTGGGGACTGAAGCTTTCTTT. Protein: CATSGRTGVGTEAFF.

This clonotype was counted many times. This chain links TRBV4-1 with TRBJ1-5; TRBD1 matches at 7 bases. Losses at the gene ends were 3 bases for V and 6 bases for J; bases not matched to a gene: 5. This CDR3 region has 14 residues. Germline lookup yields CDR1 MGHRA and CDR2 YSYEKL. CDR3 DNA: TGCGCCAGCAGCCAGAGACAGGGAGTTCAGCCCCAGCATTTT. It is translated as CASSQRQGVQPQHF.

The CDR3 loop is CASNQDSVYGYTF. For the CDR3, the DNA is TGTGCCAGCAACCAGGACAGCGTCTATGGCTACACCTTC. The chain employs TRBV4-2 and TRBJ1-2; weak D call: TRBD1 (6 bases). CDR1 LGHNA and CDR2 YNFKEQ come from the germline V gene. Between the trimmed V and J ends, which lost 7 bases and 4 bases, there was a span of 13 bases. The CDR3 sequence is 13 residues long.

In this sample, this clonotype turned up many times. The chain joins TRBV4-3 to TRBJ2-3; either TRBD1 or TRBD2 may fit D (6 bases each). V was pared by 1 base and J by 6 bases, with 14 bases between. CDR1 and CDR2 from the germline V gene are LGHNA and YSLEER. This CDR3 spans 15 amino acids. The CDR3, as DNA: TGCGCCAGCAGCCAAGCGGGGGCTAAATCCGATACGCAGTATTTT. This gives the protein CASSQAGAKSDTQYF.

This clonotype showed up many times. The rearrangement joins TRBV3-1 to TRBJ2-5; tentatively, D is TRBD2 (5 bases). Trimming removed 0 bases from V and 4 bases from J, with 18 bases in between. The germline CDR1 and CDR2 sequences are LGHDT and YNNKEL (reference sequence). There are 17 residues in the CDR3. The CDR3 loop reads CASSQDEVTKEGETQYF. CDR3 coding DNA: TGTGCCAGCAGCCAAGATGAGGTCACCAAAGAGGGAGAGACCCAGTACTTC.